The present TCR beta chain was sequenced within a study of CD8 T cells in Susac syndrome. Sequencing of TCR beta drew on CD8+ and CD4+ T cells from blood. The multiple sclerosis controls consisted of treatment-naive patients with relapsing-remitting disease, either stable or active. TEMRA cells were FACS-enriched and CD8+ and CD4+ T cells negatively isolated. CDR1 is LNHDA, CDR2 SQIVND, per germline (reference sequence). V lost 9 bases and J 0 bases, leaving 12 bases between the germline ends. CDR3 length: 14 residues. The RNA, about 0.45 to 1 ug, was put through reverse transcription using random hexamers. TCRdb itself ran the immunoSEQ multiplex PCR reads through MiXCR, one entry per CDR3 protein. The table lists a few hundred thousand distinct CDR3 sequences, roughly 96% of them singletons, with around 0.099% in the top ten.

This sequence joins TRBV19 and TRBJ2-1, with a possible D match to TRBD1 (7 bases). Source material: CD4+ T cells from PBMCs. The clonotype comes from a human donor with multiple sclerosis. Written as DNA, the CDR3 is TGTGCCAGCAACCAGGGGGGCTCCTACAATGAGCAGTTCTTC. Protein product: CASNQGGSYNEQFF.